This T cell receptor beta chain was profiled in a study of blood T cell repertoires in COVID-19. V was clipped by 1 base and J by 0 bases, with 14 bases between them. Germline values: CDR1 SGHTA, CDR2 FQGNSA. This CDR3 spans 17 amino acids. As handled by the study authors: Amplification of reference gene primers provided the estimated nucleated cell counts. Measured with immunoSEQ multiplex PCR; TCRdb has only the in-frame clones, and not every one. The V and J calls and clone size were taken over from that table, and D and trimming were inferred from the DNA. The sample lists tens of thousands of clones, around 82% seen once, with just over 20% in the top ten.

This chain uses TRBV7-2 with TRBJ2-3, with a possible D match to TRBD1 (7 bases). Material for sequencing was peripheral blood. The clonotype was recovered from a human donor in a cohort sampled during active COVID-19. CDR3 region: CASSLGGTVRSTDTQYF. The CDR3 DNA reads TGTGCCAGCAGCTTAGGCGGGACAGTCCGTAGCACAGATACGCAGTATTTT.